Described below is a single T cell receptor beta chain sequence and its context. A far larger clone is one nucleotide away, so this likely arose from a read error. This entry belongs to a study of shared clonotypes between healthy human individuals. Germline lookup yields CDR1 SEHNR and CDR2 FQNEAQ (reference sequence). V shed 1 base and J shed 9 bases, with 4 bases lying between them. CDR3 length: 11 amino acids. None of the donors, who were healthy HIV-negative adults, had recently had acute infections or vaccinations. What was sequenced on ten immunoSEQ deep assay plates was unsorted PBMC DNA. The repertoire was sequenced with immunoSEQ multiplex PCR; TCRdb's copy has only in-frame clones and lacks some. Of about 460,000 clones in the sample, about 74% were seen once.

The receptor's source is a woman aged 40 to 50 in good health. Some clones in this sample may be carry-over from other donors' samples. This sequence joins TRBV7-9 and TRBJ2-1; the D is unclear. Sequenced: PBMCs. CDR3 amino acids: CASSLVGEQFF. The DNA for the CDR3 is TGTGCCAGCAGCTTAGTCGGTGAGCAGTTCTTC.